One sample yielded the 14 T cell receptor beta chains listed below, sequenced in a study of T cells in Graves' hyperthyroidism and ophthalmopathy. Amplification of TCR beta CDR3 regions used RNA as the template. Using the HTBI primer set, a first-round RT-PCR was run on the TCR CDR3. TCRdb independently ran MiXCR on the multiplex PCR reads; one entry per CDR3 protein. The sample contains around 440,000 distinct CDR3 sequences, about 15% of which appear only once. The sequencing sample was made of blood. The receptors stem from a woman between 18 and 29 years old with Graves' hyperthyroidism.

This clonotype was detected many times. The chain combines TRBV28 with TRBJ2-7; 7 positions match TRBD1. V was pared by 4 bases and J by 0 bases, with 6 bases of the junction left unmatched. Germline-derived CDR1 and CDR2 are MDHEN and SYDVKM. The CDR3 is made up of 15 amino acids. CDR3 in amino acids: CASSYSTGASYEQYF. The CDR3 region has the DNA TGTGCCAGCAGTTATTCTACAGGGGCCTCCTACGAGCAGTACTTC.

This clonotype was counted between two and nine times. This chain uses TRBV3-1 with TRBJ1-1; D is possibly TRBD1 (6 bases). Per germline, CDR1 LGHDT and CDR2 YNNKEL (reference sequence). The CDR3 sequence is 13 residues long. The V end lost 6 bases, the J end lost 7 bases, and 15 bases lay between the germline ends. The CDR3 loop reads CASSRLKGGEAFF. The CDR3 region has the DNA TGTGCCAGCAGTCGACTGAAGGGGGGTGAAGCTTTCTTT.

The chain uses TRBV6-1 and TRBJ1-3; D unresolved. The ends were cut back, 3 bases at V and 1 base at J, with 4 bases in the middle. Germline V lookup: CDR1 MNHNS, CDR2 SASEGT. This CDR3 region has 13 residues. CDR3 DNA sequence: TGTGCCAGCAGTGACCCTTCTGGAAACACCATATATTTT. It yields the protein CASSDPSGNTIYF.

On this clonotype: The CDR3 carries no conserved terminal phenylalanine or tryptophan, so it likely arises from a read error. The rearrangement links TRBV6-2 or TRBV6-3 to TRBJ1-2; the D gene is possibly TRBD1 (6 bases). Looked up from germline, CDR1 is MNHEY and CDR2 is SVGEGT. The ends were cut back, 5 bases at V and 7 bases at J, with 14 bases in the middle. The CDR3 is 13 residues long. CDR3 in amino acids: CASSPGGQSGYTS. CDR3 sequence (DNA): TGTGCCAGCAGTCCCGGGGGGCAGAGTGGCTACACCTCC.

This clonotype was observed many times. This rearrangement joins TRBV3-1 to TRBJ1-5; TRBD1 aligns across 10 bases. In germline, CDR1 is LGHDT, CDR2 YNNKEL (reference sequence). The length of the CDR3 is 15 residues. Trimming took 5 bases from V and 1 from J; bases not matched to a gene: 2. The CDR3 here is CASSAGQGSNQPQHF. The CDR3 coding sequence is TGTGCCAGCAGCGCGGGACAGGGGAGCAATCAGCCCCAGCATTTT.

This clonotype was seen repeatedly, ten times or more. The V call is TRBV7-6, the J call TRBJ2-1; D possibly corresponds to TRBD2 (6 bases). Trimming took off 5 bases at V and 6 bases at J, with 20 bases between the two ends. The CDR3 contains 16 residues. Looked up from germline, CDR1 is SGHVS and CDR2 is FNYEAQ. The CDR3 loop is CASSLSHGRGGNEQFF. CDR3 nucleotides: TGTGCCAGCAGCCTCTCCCACGGACGGGGAGGCAATGAGCAGTTCTTC.

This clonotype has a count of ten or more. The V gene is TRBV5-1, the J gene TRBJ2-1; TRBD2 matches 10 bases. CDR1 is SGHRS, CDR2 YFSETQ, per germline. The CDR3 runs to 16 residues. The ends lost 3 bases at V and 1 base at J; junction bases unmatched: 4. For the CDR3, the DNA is TGCGCCAGCAGCTCCCTTAGCGGGGGGTCCTACAATGAGCAGTTCTTC. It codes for CASSSLSGGSYNEQFF. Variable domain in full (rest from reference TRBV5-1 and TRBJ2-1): KAGVTQTPRYLIKTRGQQVTLSCSPISGHRSVSWYQQTPGQGLQFLFEYFSETQRNKGNFPGRFSGRQFSNSRSEMNVSTLELGDSALYLCASSSLSGGSYNEQFFGPGTRLTVL.

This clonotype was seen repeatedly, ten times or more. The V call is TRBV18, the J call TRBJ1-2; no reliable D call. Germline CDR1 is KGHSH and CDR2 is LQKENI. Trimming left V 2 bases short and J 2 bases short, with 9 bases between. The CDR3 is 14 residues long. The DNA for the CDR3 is TGTGCCAGCTCACCAATGTACAGAAACTATGGCTACACCTTC. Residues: CASSPMYRNYGYTF.

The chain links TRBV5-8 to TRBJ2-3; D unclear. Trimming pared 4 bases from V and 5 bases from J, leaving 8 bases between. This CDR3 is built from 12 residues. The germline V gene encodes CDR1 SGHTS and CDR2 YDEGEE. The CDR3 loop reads CASSHVVDTQYF. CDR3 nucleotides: TGTGCCAGCAGCCACGTAGTAGATACGCAGTATTTT.

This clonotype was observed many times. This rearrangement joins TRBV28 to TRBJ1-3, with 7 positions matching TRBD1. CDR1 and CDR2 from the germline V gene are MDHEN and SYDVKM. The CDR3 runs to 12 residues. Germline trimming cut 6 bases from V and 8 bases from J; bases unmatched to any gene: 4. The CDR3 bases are TGTGCCAGCAGACAGGGGATGTACACCATATATTTT. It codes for CASRQGMYTIYF.

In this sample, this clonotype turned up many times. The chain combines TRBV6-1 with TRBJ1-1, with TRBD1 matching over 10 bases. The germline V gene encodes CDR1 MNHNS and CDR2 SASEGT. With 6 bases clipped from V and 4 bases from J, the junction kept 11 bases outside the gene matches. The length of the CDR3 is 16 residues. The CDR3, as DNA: TGTGCCAGCAGCCCGGGACAGGGGATTATCGTCACTGAAGCTTTCTTT. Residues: CASSPGQGIIVTEAFF.

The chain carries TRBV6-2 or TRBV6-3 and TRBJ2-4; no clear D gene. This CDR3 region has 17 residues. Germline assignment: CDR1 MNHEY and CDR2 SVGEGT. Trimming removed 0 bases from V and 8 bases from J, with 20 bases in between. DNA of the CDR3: TGTGCCAGCAGTTACTCGGCAAAATCTTGGGGTTGGGACATTCAGTACTTC. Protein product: CASSYSAKSWGWDIQYF.

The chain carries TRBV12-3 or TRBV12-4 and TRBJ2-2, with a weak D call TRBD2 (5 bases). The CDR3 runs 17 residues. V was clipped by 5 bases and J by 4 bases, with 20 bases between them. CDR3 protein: CASSHPPARVFTGELFF. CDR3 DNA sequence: TGTGCCAGCAGTCACCCTCCCGCGAGGGTTTTCACCGGGGAGCTGTTTTTT.

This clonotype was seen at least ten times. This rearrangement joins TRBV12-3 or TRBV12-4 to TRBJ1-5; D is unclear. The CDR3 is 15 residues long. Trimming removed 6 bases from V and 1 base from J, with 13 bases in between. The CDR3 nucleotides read TGTGCCAGCAGCTCGGAGGGAGGGAGCAATCAGCCCCAGCATTTT. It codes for CASSSEGGSNQPQHF.